Following are 21 T cell receptor beta chains from one sample sequenced in a study of T cell repertoires in cytomegalovirus infection. TCRdb analysed the reads with MiXCR anew, one entry per CDR3 protein. The repertoire holds fewer than 700,000 distinct CDR3 sequences, with approximately 25% as singletons. Sequencing was done on a sample of CD8+ T cells from PBMCs. The receptors originated from a human donor in good health (CMV status not recorded). Some clones in this sample may be carry-over from other donors' samples.

The chain couples TRBV6-5 to TRBJ1-1, with a weak D call TRBD1 (6 bases). Germline-derived CDR1 and CDR2 are MNHEY and SVGAGI. Trimming removed 2 bases from V and 4 bases from J, with 8 bases in between. The CDR3 runs 13 residues. CDR3 protein: CASSYGTSTEAFF. In nucleotides, the CDR3 is TGTGCCAGCAGTTACGGGACAAGCACTGAAGCTTTCTTT.

The rearrangement joins TRBV4-3 to TRBJ2-1; D may match TRBD1 or TRBD2 (6 bases each). V was clipped by 3 bases and J by 0 bases, with 18 bases between them. CDR1 LGHNA and CDR2 YSLEER come from the germline V gene. The CDR3 covers 18 residues. The CDR3 reads CASSQGRGRSSSYNEQFF. The CDR3 DNA reads TGCGCCAGCAGCCAGGGCCGGGGGCGTTCGAGCTCCTACAATGAGCAGTTCTTC.

CDR3 bases: TGTGCCAGTAGTCCCGGACAGGGGGGGCTTGAGCAGTACTTC. It translates to CASSPGQGGLEQYF. The chain links TRBV19 to TRBJ2-7, with TRBD1 matching over 10 bases. The V gene's germline CDR1 is LNHDA and CDR2 SQIVND (reference sequence). This CDR3 contains 14 residues. J lost 7 bases, V lost 5 bases, and 8 bases had no gene match.

The rearrangement joins TRBV7-4 to TRBJ2-3; tentatively, D is TRBD1 (6 bases). Germline V CDR1 and CDR2: SGHVT, SQSDAQ. The CDR3 is 14 residues long. V was cut by 10 bases and J by 2 bases, with 16 bases left in between. The CDR3, as DNA: TGTGCCAACACCTTAACAGGGTACACAGATACGCAGTATTTT. The encoded protein is CANTLTGYTDTQYF.

The rearrangement uses TRBV14 and TRBJ2-2; D gene ambiguous. The CDR3 has 17 amino acids. Trimming stripped 4 bases from V and 2 bases from J, with 17 bases between. CDR1 SGHDN and CDR2 FVKESK come from the germline V gene. CDR3 amino acids: CASSPKTRNTNTGELFF. The DNA for the CDR3 is TGTGCCAGCAGCCCGAAGACAAGAAACACTAACACCGGGGAGCTGTTTTTT.

In this sample, this clonotype turned up many times. Germline is not matched at one junction end, which may reflect a read error. The rearrangement uses TRBV7-7 and TRBJ2-5; 8 nucleotides match TRBD2. Germline CDR1 SSHAT, CDR2 FNYEAQ (reference sequence). CDR3 length: 14 amino acids. CDR3 protein: CASSMTSAGETQYF. The CDR3 region has the DNA TGTGCTAGCAGCATGACTAGCGCGGGGGAGACCCAGTACTTC.

This clonotype was picked up many times. The genes are TRBV7-2 and TRBJ2-1; D is ambiguous. The V gene's germline CDR1 is SGHTA and CDR2 FQGNSA. The V end lost 1 base, the J end lost 0 bases, and 10 bases lay between the germline ends. The CDR3 spans 16 residues. CDR3 DNA: TGTGCCAGCAGCTTAGATGCCAGTACCTCCTACAATGAGCAGTTCTTC. It encodes CASSLDASTSYNEQFF.

The rearrangement uses TRBV20-1 and TRBJ2-1; 8 bases fit TRBD2. The ends lost 0 bases at V and 12 bases at J; junction bases unmatched: 13. Germline values: CDR1 DFQATT, CDR2 SNEGSKA (reference sequence). The CDR3 consists of 15 residues. The CDR3 spells CSARDRGGLGYGQFF. CDR3 in DNA: TGCAGTGCTAGAGATCGGGGGGGTCTCGGCTATGGGCAGTTCTTC.

A few counts support this clonotype. The chain has TRBV7-9 and TRBJ1-5; perhaps TRBD1 as D (6 bases). The ends were cut back, 4 bases at V and 1 base at J, with 11 bases in the middle. Germline lookup yields CDR1 SEHNR and CDR2 FQNEAQ (reference sequence). This CDR3 is built from 15 residues. CDR3 nucleotide sequence: TGTGCCAGCAGCTACGGACAGATGAGCAATCAGCCCCAGCATTTT. This codes for CASSYGQMSNQPQHF.

This clonotype was picked up a small number of times. V usage is TRBV6-5 and J usage is TRBJ1-6, with D possibly matching TRBD1 (5 bases). The V gene lost 9 bases and the J gene lost 0 bases, with 15 bases spanning the gap. This CDR3 is built from 16 residues. The germline V gene encodes CDR1 MNHEY and CDR2 SVGAGI. This CDR3 is CASWGRIGSYNSPLHF. As DNA, the CDR3 is TGTGCCAGTTGGGGGAGGATCGGCTCCTATAATTCACCCCTCCACTTT.

This clonotype was counted many times. The chain has TRBV12-3 or TRBV12-4 and TRBJ2-1, with TRBD1 matching 7 bases. The CDR3 runs to 13 residues. V dropped 7 bases and J dropped 3; count of bases not matched to a gene: 3. The CDR3, as DNA: TGTGCCAGCAACCGGGACAGCTACAATGAGCAGTTCTTC. This encodes CASNRDSYNEQFF.

This clonotype was counted a few times. This chain uses TRBV29-1 with TRBJ2-2, with a tentative D call TRBD2 (5 bases). This CDR3 is 15 amino acids long. Germline assignment: CDR1 SQVTM and CDR2 ANQGSEA. V gave up 0 bases and J gave up 1 base, with 9 bases separating them. The CDR3 region is CSVEDLSGNTGELFF. CDR3 bases: TGCAGCGTTGAAGATCTGAGCGGGAACACCGGGGAGCTGTTTTTT.

There are many counts of this clonotype. The rearrangement links TRBV7-9 to TRBJ2-1, with D possibly being TRBD1 (5 bases). CDR3 size: 15 residues. The V gene's germline CDR1 is SEHNR and CDR2 FQNEAQ (reference sequence). V was trimmed by 8 bases and J by 1 base, leaving 15 bases between them. The CDR3 reads CASVPRGRSYNEQFF. CDR3 DNA sequence: TGTGCCAGCGTGCCTAGGGGCCGTTCCTACAATGAGCAGTTCTTC.

The chain employs TRBV4-3 and TRBJ2-3; TRBD2 aligns across 7 bases. Germline V gene data show CDR1 as LGHNA and CDR2 as YSLEER. CDR3 length equals 15 residues. The V segment lost 4 bases and the J segment 6 bases; nucleotides outside the gene matches: 10. As DNA, the CDR3 is TGCGCCAGCAGCCCCCGTTCGGACGGGAGGGATACGCAGTATTTT. Translating gives CASSPRSDGRDTQYF.

This clonotype was detected a few times. The chain employs TRBV5-1 and TRBJ1-6; D is uncertain. Germline V CDR1 and CDR2: SGHRS, YFSETQ. This CDR3 is built from 18 residues. Between the trimmed V and J ends, which lost 0 bases and 0 bases, there was a span of 13 bases. The CDR3 region is CASSLAGPRSSYNSPLHF. The CDR3 coding sequence is TGCGCCAGCAGCTTGGCCGGACCGCGCAGCTCCTATAATTCACCCCTCCACTTT.

This clonotype was detected only a few times. A read error may produce the germline difference seen at one junction end. The genes are TRBV12-3 or TRBV12-4 and TRBJ1-1, with D perhaps TRBD1 (6 bases). The CDR3 runs 14 residues. The CDR3 DNA reads TGTGCCAGCAGATTCTTAACAGGGAACGCTGAAGCTTTCTTT. Amino acids: CASRFLTGNAEAFF.

The V call is TRBV14, the J call TRBJ2-3; TRBD2 might be the D (7 bases). This CDR3 spans 16 amino acids. The ends were cut back, 0 bases at V and 5 bases at J, with 15 bases in the middle. Germline values: CDR1 SGHDN, CDR2 FVKESK. The CDR3 DNA follows: TGTGCCAGCAGCCAAGAGTGGGGGGGCCGTAAAGATACGCAGTATTTT. Translation: CASSQEWGGRKDTQYF.

In this sample, this clonotype turned up many times. The rearrangement links TRBV6-2 or TRBV6-3 to TRBJ2-2; D perhaps matches TRBD1 (7 bases). This CDR3 is 15 amino acids long. In germline, CDR1 is MNHEY, CDR2 SVGEGT. The germline V and J ends were trimmed by 7 bases and 5 bases, with 17 bases remaining between them. CDR3 DNA sequence: TGTGCCAGCACCCCCCCAGGGGGGAGAACCGGGGAGCTGTTTTTT. It is translated as CASTPPGGRTGELFF.

The chain employs TRBV27 and TRBJ1-1, with D unresolved. The germline CDR1 and CDR2 sequences are MNHEY and SMNVEV (reference sequence). The V gene lost 6 bases and the J gene lost 10 bases, with 15 bases spanning the gap. The CDR3 is 12 residues long. CDR3 sequence: CASSPSRAPAFF. CDR3 DNA sequence: TGTGCCAGCAGCCCCTCTAGGGCCCCAGCTTTCTTT.

The genes are TRBV19 and TRBJ2-1, with unresolved D. Per the germline V gene, CDR1 is LNHDA and CDR2 is SQIVND (reference sequence). The CDR3 runs 15 residues. Trimming shortened V by 1 base and J by 0 bases, and 7 bases separated the two germline ends. Here the CDR3 reads CASSIADPSYNEQFF. The CDR3 nucleotides read TGTGCCAGTAGTATAGCCGACCCCTCCTACAATGAGCAGTTCTTC. Together with reference TRBV19 and TRBJ2-1, the CDR3 gives the full variable domain: DGGITQSPKYLFRKEGQNVTLSCEQNLNHDAMYWYRQDPGQGLRLIYYSQIVNDFQKGDIAEGYSVSREKKESFPLTVTSAQKNPTAFYLCASSIADPSYNEQFFGPGTRLTVL.

The chain employs TRBV28 and TRBJ2-3; a weak D match, TRBD1 (5 bases). This CDR3 has 16 amino acids. Germline V gives CDR1 MDHEN, CDR2 SYDVKM. Trimming stripped 4 bases from V and 0 bases from J, with 14 bases between. Written as DNA, the CDR3 is TGTGCCAGCAGTTCAGGGTTGGCCGAGAGCACAGATACGCAGTATTTT. Translation gives CASSSGLAESTDTQYF.